The entry that follows covers one T cell receptor (beta chain) sequence. The sample originates from a study of OX40 agonist ivuxolimab in advanced cancers. At the level of the study: In this trial design, patients received ivuxolimab intravenously at 0.01 to 10 mg/kg every 2 weeks. A mean age of approximately 58 years, range roughly 20 to 90, was recorded, and approximately 85% were male.

Libraries were prepared by immunoSEQ multiplex PCR; TCRdb keeps only in-frame clonotypes and omits some of them. Among around 63,000 clones listed, 75% to 90% were seen once. Looked up from germline, CDR1 is LNHNV and CDR2 is YYDKDF (reference sequence). This CDR3 is built from 13 residues. V was cut by 0 bases and J by 3 bases, with 6 bases left in between. The sequence derives from an adult with an advanced solid tumor such as melanoma, head and neck, liver or kidney cancer. The sample here was CD4+ or CD8+ T cells sorted from blood, taken in a trial of the OX40 agonist ivuxolimab. The chain has TRBV15 and TRBJ2-7; no clear D. CDR3 loop: CATSRDRGYEQYF. In DNA, the CDR3 is TGTGCCACCAGCAGAGATCGCGGCTACGAGCAGTACTTC.